The 29 T cell receptor beta chains presented below share a single source sample, sequenced in a study of blood T cell repertoires in COVID-19 (dated by TCRdb to about 2020). The library was generated by the immunoSEQ multiplex PCR assay. TCRdb retrieved this table from immuneACCESS and kept in-frame rearrangements only. Not all clones are present; in checked studies, unresolved V genes account for under half, and no reason is known for the remainder. The sample data list some 190,000 clones, and 80% to 90% of these were observed just once. The top ten clonotypes cover 5% to 6.5% of the sample. The sequencing input was peripheral blood. Receptors were obtained from a woman aged 70-85 years with active or convalescent COVID-19.

This sequence joins TRBV15 and TRBJ1-5, with 7 bases matching TRBD1. J was trimmed by 0 bases and V by 3 bases; bases with no gene match: 8. Per germline, CDR1 LNHNV and CDR2 YYDKDF (reference sequence). CDR3 length: 17 amino acids. CDR3 nucleotide sequence: TGTGCCACCAGCAGGGTCTCGGGGACAGATAGCAATCAGCCCCAGCATTTT. Translation: CATSRVSGTDSNQPQHF.

The chain uses TRBV5-1 and TRBJ1-6; no clear D. Trimming cost V 0 bases and J 0 bases, with 7 bases left between them. The CDR3 covers 16 residues. The germline V gene encodes CDR1 SGHRS and CDR2 YFSETQ. The CDR3: CASSLDGSSYNSPLHF. Here the CDR3 DNA reads TGCGCCAGCAGCTTGGACGGGAGCTCCTATAATTCACCCCTCCACTTT.

The chain has TRBV3-1 (or the pseudogene TRBV3-2) and TRBJ1-1; maybe TRBD1 (6 bases). Trimming left V 3 bases short and J 2 bases short, with 13 bases between. The CDR3 has 15 amino acids. In germline, CDR1 is LGHDT, CDR2 YNNKEL (reference sequence). The CDR3 DNA reads as TGTGCCAGCAGCCAGGGGAGACAGGCAAACACTGAAGCTTTCTTT. Translation: CASSQGRQANTEAFF.

This clone was found a few times. The rearrangement uses TRBV12-5 and TRBJ2-5; tentatively, D is TRBD2 (6 bases). Trimming took 4 bases from V and 5 from J, leaving 20 bases between them. The CDR3 is made up of 16 amino acids. The germline V gene has CDR1 LGHNT and CDR2 FRNRAP. The CDR3 DNA reads as TGTGCTAGTGGTTCCGGGAGAAAGGGGCCCCAGGAGACCCAGTACTTC. Its translation: CASGSGRKGPQETQYF.

The V and J genes are TRBV30 and TRBJ1-1, with no clear D. The germline V gene encodes CDR1 GTSNPN and CDR2 SVGIG (reference sequence). The CDR3 has 11 residues. The V gene lost 4 bases and the J gene lost 2 bases, with 5 bases spanning the gap. The CDR3 DNA follows: TGTGCCTGGATGCGTAACACTGAAGCTTTCTTT. It encodes CAWMRNTEAFF.

The chain is built from TRBV2 and TRBJ1-6, with D unresolved. The V end was cut by 3 bases, the J end by 10 bases, with 10 bases between. The CDR3 runs to 13 residues. Per germline, CDR1 SNHLY and CDR2 FYNNEI. In DNA, the CDR3 is TGTGCCAGCAGTGAGAATGGCCGCTCACCCCTCCACTTT. Protein: CASSENGRSPLHF.

The genes are TRBV6-2 or TRBV6-3 and TRBJ2-1; D unclear. Per germline, CDR1 MNHEY and CDR2 SVGEGT. The CDR3 loop spans 15 amino acids. V lost 2 bases, J lost 0 bases, and 8 bases lay in between. The CDR3 protein is CASSYRVSSYNEQFF. In nucleotides, the CDR3 is TGTGCCAGCAGTTACCGCGTGAGCTCCTACAATGAGCAGTTCTTC.

The chain uses TRBV6-5 and TRBJ1-2; D perhaps matches TRBD1 (6 bases). CDR1 and CDR2 from the germline V gene are MNHEY and SVGAGI. Trimming left V 6 bases short and J 0 bases short, with 14 bases between. This CDR3 contains 15 residues. The CDR3 loop is CASRQPGQSNYGYTF. In DNA form, the CDR3 reads TGTGCCAGCAGACAACCCGGACAGTCTAACTATGGCTACACCTTC.

The chain has TRBV6-5 and TRBJ1-1; 7 bases are shared with TRBD1. V shed 6 bases and J 3 bases; nucleotides not matched to a gene: 10. CDR3 size: 15 residues. Per germline, CDR1 MNHEY and CDR2 SVGAGI. CDR3 in amino acids: CASRVNRQGDTEAFF. CDR3 nucleotide sequence: TGTGCCAGCAGGGTAAACAGACAGGGAGACACTGAAGCTTTCTTT.

In its sample, this clone was seen once. The chain links TRBV2 to TRBJ1-5, with 11 bases lining up with TRBD1. The V gene's germline CDR1 is SNHLY and CDR2 FYNNEI. The V segment lost 4 bases and the J segment 6 bases; nucleotides outside the gene matches: 5. The CDR3 covers 15 residues. The CDR3 loop reads CASSVDRGLGQPQHF. Here the CDR3 DNA reads TGTGCCAGCAGTGTGGACAGGGGGCTTGGTCAGCCCCAGCATTTT.

The chain has TRBV7-9 and TRBJ1-3, with D perhaps TRBD1 (6 bases). The V gene's germline CDR1 is SEHNR and CDR2 FQNEAQ (reference sequence). V was clipped by 8 bases and J by 9 bases, with 17 bases between them. CDR3 length equals 13 residues. The CDR3 loop reads CASVKAGAVTIYF. CDR3 bases: TGTGCCAGCGTGAAGGCAGGGGCAGTCACCATATATTTT.

This clone was found a few times. This sequence joins TRBV13 and TRBJ2-5, with TRBD2 matching over 9 bases. The CDR3 is 20 amino acids. V lost 2 bases and J lost 5; bases outside the gene matches: 21. Germline V CDR1 and CDR2: PRHDT, FYEKMQ (reference sequence). The CDR3 loop is CASSLSSWRLAGSGGETQYF. The CDR3 DNA is TGTGCCAGCAGCTTATCCAGTTGGCGGCTAGCGGGAAGTGGCGGGGAGACCCAGTACTTC.

The chain couples TRBV4-1 to TRBJ2-5, with TRBD1 matching over 7 bases. In germline, CDR1 is MGHRA, CDR2 YSYEKL. The CDR3 extends over 16 amino acids. The J segment lost 4 bases and the V segment lost 0 bases, leaving 8 bases of the junction unmatched. CDR3 sequence reads: CASSQDRLGGGETQYF. In DNA, the CDR3 is TGCGCCAGCAGCCAAGATCGGCTAGGGGGCGGAGAGACCCAGTACTTC.

This clone has more than one count but fewer than ten. This chain connects TRBV2 to TRBJ1-5; D gene uncertain. Germline V CDR1 and CDR2: SNHLY, FYNNEI. The CDR3 runs 15 residues. Trimming removed 3 bases from V and 0 bases from J, with 9 bases in between. Here the CDR3 DNA reads TGTGCCAGCAGTGATGAGGAGTATAGCAATCAGCCCCAGCATTTT. Amino acid sequence: CASSDEEYSNQPQHF.

This chain uses TRBV19 with TRBJ2-3, with 7 nucleotides matching TRBD2. Germline lookup yields CDR1 LNHDA and CDR2 SQIVND (reference sequence). CDR3 length: 16 residues. Trimming at V came to 2 bases and at J to 4 bases, leaving 9 bases not matched to a gene. As DNA, the CDR3 is TGTGCCAGTAGTATAACGGGAGGCTCACGGGCAGATACGCAGTATTTT. The encoded protein is CASSITGGSRADTQYF.

The rearrangement joins TRBV7-3 to TRBJ2-2; D is unresolved. CDR1 and CDR2 from the germline V gene are SGHTA and FQGTGA. This CDR3 has 13 amino acids. V dropped 5 bases and J dropped 4 bases, with 8 bases sitting between them. Here the CDR3 DNA reads TGTGCCAGCAGCCTACAGACCACCGGGGAGCTGTTTTTT. Amino acids: CASSLQTTGELFF.

V usage is TRBV3-1 (or the pseudogene TRBV3-2) and J usage is TRBJ2-5; 14 bases agree with TRBD2. This CDR3 spans 18 amino acids. Looked up from germline, CDR1 is LGHDT and CDR2 is YNNKEL (reference sequence). V trimming: 4 bases; J trimming: 5 bases; junction bases outside the gene matches: 12. CDR3 region: CASSPPGRRLAGGETQYF. The CDR3 nucleotides read TGTGCCAGCAGCCCCCCGGGCAGGCGACTAGCGGGAGGGGAGACCCAGTACTTC.

The J gene is TRBJ2-2, the V gene TRBV28; possibly TRBD2 for D (8 bases). The ends were cut back, 3 bases at V and 6 bases at J, with 17 bases in the middle. CDR3 length: 16 amino acids. Germline V gene lookup returns CDR1 MDHEN and CDR2 SYDVKM. The DNA for the CDR3 is TGTGCCAGCAGTTTCGGGGGGGCAGGGGGAGCCGGGGAGCTGTTTTTT. Amino acids: CASSFGGAGGAGELFF.

The chain employs TRBV6-5 and TRBJ2-1, with 10 nucleotides matching TRBD1. J gave up 6 bases and V 7 bases, and 3 bases lay outside the gene matches. The CDR3 is made up of 13 amino acids. In germline, CDR1 is MNHEY, CDR2 SVGAGI. The CDR3 is CASIGTGVNEQFF. In DNA form, the CDR3 reads TGTGCCAGCATCGGGACAGGGGTCAATGAGCAGTTCTTC.

This chain connects TRBV3-1 (or the pseudogene TRBV3-2) to TRBJ2-7, with D maybe TRBD2 (6 bases). The CDR3 extends over 16 amino acids. V was cut by 3 bases and J by 5 bases, with 20 bases left in between. Germline V lookup: CDR1 LGHDT, CDR2 YNNKEL (reference sequence). CDR3 amino acids: CASSQGRWLAINEQYF. The CDR3 DNA reads TGTGCCAGCAGCCAGGGAAGGTGGCTAGCGATCAACGAGCAGTACTTC.

The chain joins TRBV27 to TRBJ2-1; tentative D call: TRBD1 (6 bases). CDR1 and CDR2 from the germline V gene are MNHEY and SMNVEV (reference sequence). The CDR3 spans 14 residues. V lost 3 bases, J lost 12 bases, and 18 bases lay in between. CDR3 DNA: TGTGCCAGCAGTTTTCAGGGGCGCGGGTCTGTGCAGTTCTTC. Its protein is CASSFQGRGSVQFF.

The chain has TRBV4-1 and TRBJ2-1; TRBD1 matches at 8 bases. The CDR3 totals 17 residues. Germline V CDR1 and CDR2: MGHRA, YSYEKL. The trim removed 5 bases at V and 7 bases at J, leaving 16 bases unmatched. CDR3 coding DNA: TGCGCCAGCAGCTCCCTCACAGGGGGTGGCTTTCGGAATGAGCAGTTCTTC. It codes for CASSSLTGGGFRNEQFF.

The chain uses TRBV19 and TRBJ2-1; possibly TRBD1 for D (5 bases). V lost 3 bases, J lost 2 bases, and 14 bases lay in between. The germline V gene encodes CDR1 LNHDA and CDR2 SQIVND (reference sequence). The CDR3 loop spans 16 amino acids. The CDR3 DNA follows: TGTGCCAGTAGTATGGAACAGGTGGGCCCCTACAATGAGCAGTTCTTC. Its protein product is CASSMEQVGPYNEQFF.

The gene calls are TRBV6-4 and TRBJ2-7, with 7 bases lining up with TRBD1. Trimming removed 2 bases from V and 3 bases from J; junction bases left unmatched: 10. The CDR3 length is 16 residues. Germline V gene sequence: CDR1 MRHNA, CDR2 SNTAGT. The CDR3 region is CASSDTPRQGFYEQYF. For the CDR3, the DNA is TGTGCCAGCAGTGACACTCCACGACAGGGATTCTACGAGCAGTACTTC.

This clone appeared a single time. This rearrangement joins TRBV6-2 or TRBV6-3 to TRBJ2-7; TRBD2 matches 8 bases. CDR1 and CDR2 (germline): MNHEY, SVGEGT. The CDR3 extends over 16 amino acids. J gave up 3 bases and V 2 bases, and 9 bases lay outside the gene matches. The CDR3 DNA follows: TGTGCCAGCAGTTACGGGGGAGCGGGAGCGATCTACGAGCAGTACTTC. Its protein product is CASSYGGAGAIYEQYF.

There are a few counts of this clone. The V gene is TRBV9, the J gene TRBJ2-1, with a possible D match to TRBD2 (6 bases). The germline gives CDR1 SGDLS, CDR2 YYNGEE. Trimming pared 3 bases from V and 7 bases from J, leaving 17 bases between. This CDR3 contains 15 residues. CDR3 in amino acids: CASSDGTPGHNEQFF. Here the CDR3 DNA reads TGTGCCAGCAGCGACGGGACTCCGGGCCATAATGAGCAGTTCTTC.

The V call is TRBV19, the J call TRBJ2-1; 10 bases fit TRBD1. From germline, CDR1 is LNHDA and CDR2 SQIVND (reference sequence). The CDR3 runs to 14 residues. The ends lost 8 bases at V and 6 bases at J; junction bases unmatched: 7. CDR3 DNA: TGTGCCAGTCAGGACAGGGGGTTCGGCAATGAGCAGTTCTTC. Its translation is CASQDRGFGNEQFF.

This clone has a handful of counts. This chain connects TRBV6-2 or TRBV6-3 to TRBJ1-6, with 7 bases identical to TRBD1. V trimming: 3 bases; J trimming: 5 bases; junction bases outside the gene matches: 7. The CDR3 loop spans 16 amino acids. CDR1 and CDR2 from the germline V gene are MNHEY and SVGEGT. This chain's CDR3 is CASSYGGTANNSPLHF. DNA of the CDR3: TGTGCCAGCAGTTATGGCGGGACAGCGAATAATTCACCCCTCCACTTT.

This clone was observed a few times. The rearrangement uses TRBV24-1 and TRBJ2-7; D gene ambiguous. This CDR3 is 12 amino acids long. The germline V gene has CDR1 KGHDR and CDR2 SFDVKD. Trimming removed 5 bases at V and 5 bases at J, with 9 bases between. In DNA, the CDR3 is TGTGCCACCAGTGTCGTCTCTGACGAGCAGTACTTC. Translating it yields CATSVVSDEQYF.